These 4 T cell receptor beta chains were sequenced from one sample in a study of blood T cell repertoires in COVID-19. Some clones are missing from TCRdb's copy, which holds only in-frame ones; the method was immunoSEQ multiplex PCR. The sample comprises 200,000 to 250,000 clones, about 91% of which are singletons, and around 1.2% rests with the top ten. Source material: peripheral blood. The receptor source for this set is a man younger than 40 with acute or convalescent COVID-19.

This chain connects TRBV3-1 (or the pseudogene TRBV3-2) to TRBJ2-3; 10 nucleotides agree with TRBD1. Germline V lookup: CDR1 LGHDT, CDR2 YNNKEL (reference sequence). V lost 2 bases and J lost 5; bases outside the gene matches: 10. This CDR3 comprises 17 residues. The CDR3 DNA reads TGTGCCAGCAGCCAATATTGGGAGACAGGGGGCTTAGATACGCAGTATTTT. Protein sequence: CASSQYWETGGLDTQYF.

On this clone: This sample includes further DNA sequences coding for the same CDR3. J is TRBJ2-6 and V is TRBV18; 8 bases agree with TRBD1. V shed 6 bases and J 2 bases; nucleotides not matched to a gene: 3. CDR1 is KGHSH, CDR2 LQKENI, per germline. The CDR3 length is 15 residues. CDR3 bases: TGTGCCAGCTCCCCGGACAGGGCTGGGGCCAACGTCCTGACTTTC. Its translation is CASSPDRAGANVLTF.

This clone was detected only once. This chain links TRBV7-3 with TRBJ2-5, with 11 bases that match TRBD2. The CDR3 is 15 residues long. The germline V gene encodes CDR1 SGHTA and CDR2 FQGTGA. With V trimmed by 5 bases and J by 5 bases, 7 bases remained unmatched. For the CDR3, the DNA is TGTGCCAGCAGCCCCAGACTAGCGGGGCTGGAGACCCAGTACTTC. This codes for CASSPRLAGLETQYF.

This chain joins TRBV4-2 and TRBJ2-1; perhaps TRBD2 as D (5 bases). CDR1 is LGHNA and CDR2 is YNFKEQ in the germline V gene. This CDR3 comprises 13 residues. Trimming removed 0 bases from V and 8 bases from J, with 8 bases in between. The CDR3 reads CASSQDGSHEQFF. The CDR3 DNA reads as TGTGCCAGCAGCCAAGATGGGAGCCATGAGCAGTTCTTC.